This T cell receptor beta chain was captured in a study of blood T cells in healthy people across ages. Primed by a sample-barcoded 5' primer and a J-beta primer mix, a second PCR proceeded for about 7 to 11 cycles. One entry per CDR3 protein results from TCRdb running MiXCR on the 5' RACE reads. The table lists around 1,800,000 distinct CDR3 sequences, about 39% of them singletons, with more than 20% in the top ten. This CDR3 has 13 residues. CDR1 is SGHRS and CDR2 is YFSETQ in the germline V gene. Study-wide results and limits: Expanded clonotype changes were possibly confounded by unknown donor CMV status.

In regard to this clonotype: What it recognizes is unknown. One end of the junction does not line up with germline, which may come from a read error.

The TCR originated in a human donor in good health. The V gene is TRBV5-1, the J gene TRBJ2-4; a possible D gene is TRBD1 (6 bases). TRBJ2-7 explains the end of the DNA better; the J call may be wrong. The specimen sequenced was blood. This CDR3 reads CAGSWDTFYEQYF. For the CDR3, the DNA is TGCGCCGGCAGCTGGGACACCTTCTACGAGCAGTACTTC.